The clone carrying this TCR beta chain showed up just a few times. Its antigen is currently unknown. Unique molecular identifiers had been added to the TCR beta cDNA libraries. TCRdb re-analysed the PCR reads in MiXCR, keeping a single row per CDR3 protein. The table includes roughly 730,000 distinct CDR3 sequences, roughly 27% detected once. The sample belongs to a study of post-analysis software for immune sequencing data. Study-wide findings and caveats: When the samples were clustered directly with F measure, those that had been prepared in the same batch showed strong co-clustering. TRBV5-6, TRBV5-1 and TRBV20-1 belonged to a set of roughly five TRBV segments that were more frequent in patients than controls. Normalized Chao1 diversity was significantly reduced in patients versus controls.

Per the germline V gene, CDR1 is SGDLS and CDR2 is YYNGEE. V was clipped by 4 bases and J by 6 bases, with 9 bases between them. The CDR3 extends over 12 amino acids. The genes are TRBV9 and TRBJ2-3, with a possible D match to TRBD2 (5 bases). Sequencing was done on a sample of blood. The receptor's source is a girl under 18 with multiple sclerosis. In DNA, the CDR3 is TGTGCCAGCAGCCAGAGGGAGGATACGCAGTATTTT. This sequence encodes CASSQREDTQYF. Looking up the rest from reference TRBV9 and TRBJ2-3 gives the full variable domain: DSGVTQTPKHLITATGQRVTLRCSPRSGDLSVYWYQQSLDQGLQFLIQYYNGEERAKGNILERFSAQQFPDLHSELNLSSLELGDSALYFCASSQREDTQYFGPGTRLTVL.